This TCR beta chain was captured by sequencing in a study of blood T cell repertoires in COVID-19. Study as a whole: Samples came from the United States, Italy and Spain, spanning acute and convalescent COVID-19. PBMCs, B-cell-depleted T cells, or T cells provided the cDNA or gDNA that made up the material.

The CDR3 consists of 13 residues. Per the germline V gene, CDR1 is SQVTM and CDR2 is ANQGSEA. The V gene lost 5 bases and the J gene lost 0 bases, with 10 bases spanning the gap. As processed by the authors: Nucleated cell counts were estimated from reference gene primer amplification. Sequencing was performed with immunoSEQ multiplex PCR; in TCRdb, only in-frame clones are kept and a portion is missing. V and J calls and clone size follow that table, whereas D and trimming were derived from the DNA. Of more than 200,000 clones listed, 85% to 90% are singletons. While infection was still active, Seattle patients were enrolled and then followed longitudinally.

The specimen was peripheral blood. The chain uses TRBV29-1 and TRBJ1-1; D is possibly TRBD1 (5 bases). The TCR comes from a man between 50 and 59 years old with COVID-19, enrolled during active disease. The DNA of the CDR3 is TGCAGCGTTCACAGGCCATTGAACACTGAAGCTTTCTTT. This sequence encodes CSVHRPLNTEAFF. Combining the CDR3 with reference TRBV29-1 and TRBJ1-1 gives the whole variable domain SAVISQKPSRDICQRGTSLTIQCQVDSQVTMMFWYRQQPGQSLTLIATANQGSEATYESGFVIDKFPISRPNLTFSTLTVSNMSPEDSSIYLCSVHRPLNTEAFFGQGTRLTVV.